Listed below are T cell receptor beta chains from one sample, sequenced in a study of T cell repertoires in cytomegalovirus infection. TCRdb processed the reads anew with MiXCR; each CDR3 protein has one entry. This table has about 900,000 distinct CDR3 sequences, approximately 31% appearing once. Their cognate antigens are unknown. The starting material was cultured CD8+ T cells from PBMCs, obtained from culture after CMV antigen stimulation. Receptor source: a human donor in good health (CMV status not recorded). Some clones in this sample may be carry-over from other donors' samples. Both conserved end residues are part of each CDR3. The D gene is left open where the match is weak. The listing skips clone size in some rows; elsewhere it reads once, few, many or a size class.

TRBD1,TRBV6-6,few,TRBJ2-2,CASSYPGAGGTGELFF,TGTGCCAGCAGTTACCCCGGGGCAGGGGGCACCGGGGAGCTGTTTTTT
TRBD1,TRBV28,few,TRBJ2-6,CASSFFIKAADRGTAGANVLTF,TGTGCCAGCAGTTTTTTTATTAAGGCCGCGGACAGGGGGACTGCTGGGGCCAACGTCCTGACTTTC
NA,TRBV7-9,few,TRBJ1-4,CASSREGGSEKLFF,TGTGCCAGCAGCCGCGAGGGGGGAAGCGAAAAACTGTTTTTT
NA,TRBV4-1,NA,TRBJ2-3,CASSRSLGGADTQYF,TGCGCCAGCAGCCGTAGCCTTGGGGGCGCAGATACGCAGTATTTT
NA,TRBV12-3/TRBV12-4,few,TRBJ2-1,CASSFFLKADLLDNEQFF,TGTGCCAGCAGTTTTTTTCTTAAGGCGGATCTTTTAGACAATGAGCAGTTCTTC
TRBD2,TRBV7-2,many,TRBJ2-1,CASSIAVVAGGNEQFF,TGTGCCAGCAGCATAGCCGTGGTAGCGGGGGGGAATGAGCAGTTCTTC
NA,TRBV5-1,NA,TRBJ2-5,CASSLQDGADQETQYF,TGCGCCAGCAGTTTGCAGGATGGGGCGGACCAAGAGACCCAGTACTTC
NA,TRBV7-6,few,TRBJ2-6,CASSEILLSSGANVLTF,TGTGCCAGCAGCGAGATACTCCTCAGCTCTGGGGCCAACGTCCTGACTTTC
NA,TRBV5-1,few,TRBJ2-7,CASTPGERVRPYEQYF,TGCGCCAGCACCCCCGGCGAAAGGGTACGGCCCTACGAGCAGTACTTC
NA,TRBV7-9,many,TRBJ1-2,CASSLVGYTF,TGTGCCAGCAGCTTAGTAGGCTACACCTTC
NA,TRBV4-1,few,TRBJ2-5,CASSHPAWGSGETQYF,TGCGCCAGCAGCCACCCGGCCTGGGGGAGCGGAGAGACCCAGTACTTC
NA,TRBV2,NA,TRBJ2-7,CASSEAGTSYEQYF,TGTGCCAGCAGTGAAGCCGGCACCTCCTACGAGCAGTACTTC
TRBD1,TRBV7-6,NA,TRBJ2-3,CASSLVGQGAADTQYF,TGTGCCAGCAGCTTAGTCGGACAGGGGGCCGCAGATACGCAGTATTTT
TRBD1,TRBV10-3,NA,TRBJ2-2,CAISELGTGPTGELFF,TGTGCCATCAGTGAGCTTGGGACAGGTCCCACCGGGGAGCTGTTTTTT
TRBD1,TRBV5-5,NA,TRBJ1-1,CASSAYYRGRLVNTEAFF,TGTGCCAGCAGCGCGTACTACAGGGGGCGATTAGTGAACACTGAAGCTTTCTTT
NA,TRBV7-6,NA,TRBJ1-4,CASSLVYSATNEKLFF,TGTGCCAGCAGCTTAGTCTACAGCGCAACTAATGAAAAACTGTTTTTT
NA,TRBV9,NA,TRBJ2-3,CASSVGGIDTQYF,TGTGCCAGCAGCGTAGGGGGTATCGATACGCAGTATTTT
NA,TRBV27,NA,TRBJ2-5,CASRFAGEETQYF,TGTGCCTCCCGGTTCGCGGGCGAGGAGACCCAGTACTTC
NA,TRBV20-1,many,TRBJ2-6,CSASPRDPWRGANVLTF,TGCAGTGCTAGTCCCCGGGACCCGTGGAGGGGGGCCAACGTCCTGACTTTC
TRBD2,TRBV4-2,NA,TRBJ2-2,CASSQPGIAGESNTGELFF,TGTGCCAGCAGCCAGCCCGGGATAGCGGGGGAATCGAACACCGGGGAGCTGTTTTTT
TRBD1,TRBV12-3/TRBV12-4,NA,TRBJ1-4,CASRTGGNANEKLFF,TGTGCCAGCCGGACAGGGGGTAATGCTAATGAAAAACTGTTTTTT
NA,TRBV29-1,NA,TRBJ2-5,CSVRPGAETQYF,TGCAGCGTGAGGCCAGGGGCAGAGACCCAGTACTTC
NA,TRBV29-1,NA,TRBJ2-1,CSVPGTVWERAYNEQFF,TGCAGCGTCCCCGGGACGGTATGGGAACGTGCCTACAATGAGCAGTTCTTC
NA,TRBV2,few,TRBJ2-4,CASSDRGGNIQYF,TGTGCCAGCAGTGACAGGGGAGGAAACATTCAGTACTTC
NA,TRBV4-1,NA,TRBJ2-3,CASNPTALTDTQYF,TGCGCCAGCAACCCTACGGCCCTCACAGATACGCAGTATTTT
NA,TRBV6-1,NA,TRBJ2-6,CASSIADSGANVLTF,TGTGCCAGCAGTATAGCTGACTCTGGGGCCAACGTCCTGACTTTC